This T cell receptor (beta chain) stems from a study of cytomegalovirus exposure and HLA in healthy donors. Study-wide results and caveats: Most TCR beta V segments were productive about 87% or about 30% of the time in an earlier analysis. Most TCR sequences were seen very rarely across donors, but some public TCRs occurred in many. TCR beta V- and J-gene trimming, according to a later analysis, was linked to a missense DCLRE1C variant.

This clone was seen more than once but under ten times. Its antigen is still unknown. The PCR ran on 60 Vbeta and 13 Jbeta primers. Data came from immunoSEQ multiplex PCR; TCRdb stores just in-frame clones and leaves some out. The data show around 190,000 clones, about three quarters seen once. Regarding donors, all were healthy bone marrow donors. The germline gives CDR1 SGHRS, CDR2 YFSETQ. Trimming removed 0 bases from V and 5 bases from J, with 17 bases in between. The CDR3 contains 16 residues. The receptor's source is a woman aged 40 to 49 in good health and CMV-seronegative. The chain recombines TRBV5-1 with TRBJ1-1; the D gene is possibly TRBD1 (6 bases). The sequenced sample was PBMCs. The CDR3 region is CASSLEFRGPTTEAFF. In DNA, the CDR3 is TGCGCCAGCAGCTTGGAGTTCAGGGGTCCAACAACTGAAGCTTTCTTT.